The rows below give T cell receptor beta chains drawn from one sample of a study of cytomegalovirus exposure and HLA in healthy donors. Clones were read by immunoSEQ multiplex PCR, and TCRdb kept only the in-frame ones, dropping some. Seen here are some 110,000 clones, more than 65% observed once, and the top ten hold under 7.5%. The sequenced sample was PBMCs. These receptors came from a woman in her fifties or sixties in good health and CMV-seropositive. Both conserved end residues are part of each CDR3. Fields, in order: V gene, J gene, D gene, clone size, CDR3 DNA, CDR3 protein. The D gene is left open where the match is weak. Part of the rows lack a size; the others show once, few, many or a class for expanded clones.

TRBV6-1,TRBJ2-5,TRBD2,.,TGTGCCAGCAGAGTAGCGGGGGGGCCAGAGACCCAGTACTTC,CASRVAGGPETQYF
TRBV2,TRBJ1-1,TRBD1,few,TGTGCCAGCAGCGTTAACCGGGACAGGGGGGTTAACACTGAAGCTTTCTTT,CASSVNRDRGVNTEAFF
TRBV4-3,TRBJ1-2,.,few,TGCGCCAGCAGCCAAGACGGTAACTATGGCTACACCTTC,CASSQDGNYGYTF
TRBV5-1,TRBJ1-1,TRBD1,.,TGCGCCAGCAGCCCACAGGGGACCCCTCCGAGTGAAGCTTTCTTT,CASSPQGTPPSEAFF
TRBV18,TRBJ1-1,.,.,TGTGCCAGCTCACCAACACGGGAGAACACTGAAGCTTTCTTT,CASSPTRENTEAFF
TRBV5-1,TRBJ2-3,TRBD2,.,TGCGCCAGCAGCTTAGACCTAGCGGGGGGGCCTTCTCCCCAGTATTTT,CASSLDLAGGPSPQYF
TRBV28,TRBJ2-7,.,once,TGTGCCAGCACCGATTATCCTCAGGCCGGGGGAGGAAGAACCTACGAGCAGTACTTC,CASTDYPQAGGGRTYEQYF
TRBV29-1,TRBJ2-1,TRBD2,.,TGCAGCGCCCGCGGCGACGGGAGGAAGTACAATGAGCAGTTCTTC,CSARGDGRKYNEQFF
TRBV15,TRBJ1-1,.,.,TGTGCCACCAGCAGAGCCCCTTATGGCCTGAACACTGAAGCTTTCTTT,CATSRAPYGLNTEAFF
TRBV7-7,TRBJ2-1,.,.,TGTGCTAGCAGCGGAGTTGACAATGAGCAGTTCTTC,CASSGVDNEQFF
TRBV7-2,TRBJ2-7,TRBD1,.,TGTGCCAGCAGCATCGGGGACAGCCTCTACGAGCAGTACTTC,CASSIGDSLYEQYF
TRBV5-8,TRBJ1-5,.,.,TGTGCCAGCAGCTTGAGACTATATCAGCCCCAGCATTTT,CASSLRLYQPQHF
TRBV2,TRBJ2-1,.,.,TGTGCCTTCAGGATTGGGCTAGCCGTAGGTGAGCAGTTCTTC,CAFRIGLAVGEQFF
TRBV18,TRBJ1-4,.,.,TGTGCCAGCTCACTCCCGGGACACCAAAATGAAAAACTGTTTTTT,CASSLPGHQNEKLFF
TRBV28,TRBJ1-5,.,.,TGTGCCGGATCGATTCGGGATCAGCCCCAGCATTTT,CAGSIRDQPQHF
TRBV6-4,TRBJ1-2,TRBD1,once,TGTGCCAGCAGTGACGTCCCGGGACAGGGGGCTTATGGCTACACCTTC,CASSDVPGQGAYGYTF
TRBV30,TRBJ1-2,.,.,TGTGCCTGGAGTGTTGGCAGGGTGTGGGGCTACACCTTC,CAWSVGRVWGYTF
TRBV7-3,TRBJ2-3,.,.,TGTGCCAGCAGCTTTGCGATGGCAGATACGCAGTATTTT,CASSFAMADTQYF
TRBV4-2,TRBJ2-7,.,.,TGTGCCAGCAGTGCAAGGGAGGGGGGCGAGCAGTACTTC,CASSAREGGEQYF
TRBV7-7,TRBJ1-6,TRBD1,.,TGTGCTAGCAGCTTTATCCAGGGACAGGGGGGGAATTCACCCCTCCACTTT,CASSFIQGQGGNSPLHF
TRBV25-1,TRBJ2-7,TRBD1,.,TGTGCCAGCTGGGGACAGGACCGCTACGAGCAGTACTTC,CASWGQDRYEQYF
TRBV19,TRBJ2-2,TRBD2,.,TGTGCCAGTAGCCGACTAGCGGGGGGACCCGGGGAGCTGTTTTTT,CASSRLAGGPGELFF
TRBV5-3,TRBJ1-1,.,.,TGTGCCAGAAGCTCTGGACGGGGGAACACTGAAGCTTTCTTT,CARSSGRGNTEAFF
TRBV7-2,TRBJ1-3,.,few,TGTGCCATCGAAACGCGGGGATACGGTGCGGGAAACACCATATATTTT,CAIETRGYGAGNTIYF
TRBV18,TRBJ2-7,.,.,TGTGCCAGCTCCCCCCCGGCCGCACTACCCTACGAGCAGTACTTC,CASSPPAALPYEQYF
TRBV19,TRBJ2-5,TRBD1,.,TGTGCCAGTAGTAGGACAGGGGAAGAGACCCAGTACTTC,CASSRTGEETQYF
TRBV9,TRBJ2-1,.,.,TGTGCCAGCAGCGTAGTGAGCGATGAGCAGTTCTTC,CASSVVSDEQFF
TRBV2,TRBJ1-4,.,.,TGTGCCAGCAAGGGGATCAGGGGCTCTAATGAAAAACTGTTTTTT,CASKGIRGSNEKLFF
TRBV7-6,TRBJ2-7,TRBD2,.,TGTGCCAGCAGCCCGCGGACTAGCCGCTCCTACGAGCAGTACTTC,CASSPRTSRSYEQYF
TRBV15,TRBJ1-2,TRBD1,once,TGTGCCACCAGCAGAGATTCCGCGGGACAGGGGGCTGGCTACACCTTC,CATSRDSAGQGAGYTF
TRBV5-1,TRBJ1-3,.,few,TGCGCCAGCAGCTTGCATGGGCGTCAGAGCTCTGGAAACACCATATATTTT,CASSLHGRQSSGNTIYF
TRBV5-1,TRBJ1-1,TRBD1,.,TGCGCCAGCAGCTCGGTCAGGGGGCCGGCAACTGAAGCTTTCTTT,CASSSVRGPATEAFF
TRBV4-3,TRBJ1-1,TRBD1,.,TGCGCCAGCAGCCAAGTTAGGGACAGGGGATTTAACACTGAAGCTTTCTTT,CASSQVRDRGFNTEAFF
TRBV7-9,TRBJ1-5,TRBD1,many,TGTGCCAGCAGCCCGACAGGGAGCGGCAATCAGCCCCAGCATTTT,CASSPTGSGNQPQHF
TRBV5-4,TRBJ1-1,TRBD1,.,TGTGCCAGCAGCTCCGGGACAGGGGGAAATGCGACTGAAGCTTTCTTT,CASSSGTGGNATEAFF
TRBV7-9,TRBJ1-6,.,.,TGTGCCAGCAGCTTAATCGTTTCTTGGCAGGGGTATAATTCACCCCTCCACTTT,CASSLIVSWQGYNSPLHF
TRBV2,TRBJ2-3,TRBD2,.,TGTGCCAGCAGTCGAGCGGGGGTGGGCACAGATACGCAGTATTTT,CASSRAGVGTDTQYF
TRBV30,TRBJ2-5,.,once,TGTGCCTGGAGTGTACTTCAGGTTGGGGAGACCCAGTACTTC,CAWSVLQVGETQYF
TRBV30,TRBJ2-3,.,.,TGTGCCTGGAGTGTATTTTTACAAACCCCGACAGAAACAAGCACAGATACGCAGTATTTT,CAWSVFLQTPTETSTDTQYF
TRBV9,TRBJ1-4,.,.,TGTGCCAGCAGCCCCCGGACAGCAACTAATGAAAAACTGTTTTTT,CASSPRTATNEKLFF
TRBV6-1,TRBJ1-1,.,few,TGTGCCAGCAGTGGGCCACCGAACACTGAAGCTTTCTTT,CASSGPPNTEAFF
TRBV6-6,TRBJ2-3,TRBD2,.,TGTGCCAGCAGGCAGACTAGCGGGTGGACAGATACGCAGTATTTT,CASRQTSGWTDTQYF
TRBV4-2,TRBJ1-1,TRBD1,once,TGTGCCAGCAGCCCACGGGGACAGGGGGCGCGAGGGGCTTTCTTT,CASSPRGQGARGAFF
TRBV2,TRBJ2-7,.,.,TGTGCCAGCAGTGAAGCGGCAGGCTCCTACGAGCAGTACTTC,CASSEAAGSYEQYF
TRBV28,TRBJ1-6,TRBD1,.,TGTGCCAGCAGTTTCGACAGGGAAAATTCACCCCTCCACTTT,CASSFDRENSPLHF